This T cell receptor (beta chain) came from a study of beta chain features in type 1 diabetes (dated by TCRdb to 2016 to 2019). Regarding the complete study: Mean age, gender distribution, total cell number and subset yield were not different between patients and healthy donors. The study compared TCRB repertoires of sorted circulating CD4+ T cell subsets between recently diagnosed type 1 diabetes patients and matched healthy donors. Across all samples, some 99 million sorted cells were examined, and cell number per subset correlated strongly with RNA yield. Regulatory and stem cell-like memory subsets were obtained from only 8 patients and about eight healthy donors, while naive and central memory subsets were obtained from all 28 donors. Summary of the overall study and its limitations: Because cDNA rather than genomic DNA was sequenced, highly expressing activated cells could have been over-represented, although no difference in activation and CD3 levels was found between groups. In all four CD4+ subsets, TCRB CDR3 length was moderately but significantly shorter in type 1 diabetes patients. PCR might favor shorter templates, but patient and control samples were amplified and corrected together, so any skew would affect both groups equally. Naive, central memory and regulatory TCRB repertoires appeared to be more similar among patients than among healthy donors. Only small numbers of individuals were included in the HLA sub-analyses, which left unresolved whether HLA type had any influence on TCRB rearrangement. At VDJ recombination sites, patients with type 1 diabetes made fewer insertions and deleted more nucleotides, a pattern implying thymic rearrangement abnormalities.

All of the isolated RNA was reverse transcribed with the High Capacity cDNA Reverse Transcription Kit, so expressed TCRB transcripts were sequenced. Naive, central memory and regulatory T cell samples underwent deep immunoSEQ sequencing, averaging roughly 3.3 million total reads per sample. Sorted cells were lysed in RLT buffer and RNA was extracted with DNase-treated RNeasy Micro or Mini kits, depending on cell number. To prevent cross-contamination, each cell subset was processed individually, whereas patient and healthy donor samples were processed jointly. TCRB sequences were amplified from cDNA with the immunoSEQ multiplex PCR, producing 87-bp fragments spanning the CDR3 region. Amplicons were sequenced on the Illumina HiSeq platform. As for the authors' bioinformatics: Synthetic template baselines were used to correct PCR bias computationally, reads within Hamming distance 2 were collapsed, and singletons that could not be merged were discarded. By aligning reads against IMGT, V, D and J genes, CDR3 length, and insertions or deletions at six rearrangement sites were assigned. Within each subset, clonotype counts were normalized to the number of sorted cells before true diversity and Gini coefficients were calculated with the tcR R package. The overlap coefficient, calculated on TCRB nucleotide sequences, was used to quantify repertoire sharing. Drawn from immuneACCESS, this table holds only the in-frame rearrangements with V and J called that TCRdb kept. Clones are partly lost; checked studies trace under half to an unresolved V gene and leave the rest unexplained. The DNA was the basis for D and trimming; V, J and clone size are from that table. The sample records about 160,000 clones, less than 9.5% of which are singletons. Of the sample, 2% to 2.5% falls within the top ten clones.

As to this clone: Its cognate antigen has yet to be identified. Base qualities are not provided; no much larger clone lies one nucleotide away.

Each donor gave one peripheral blood draw, roughly 0.12 L on average, collected into heparinised tubes. A BD FACSAria II and a panel including CD45RO, CCR7, CD25, CD127, CD95 and CD27 were used to sort naive, central memory, regulatory and stem cell-like memory CD4+ T cells. All sorted populations exceeded 95% purity. PBMCs were isolated immediately by Lymphoprep density gradient centrifugation and stained directly without culture. To minimize batch effects, samples were stained and sorted in pairs, one healthy donor with one patient per experiment. Taken from cysteine to phenylalanine, the CDR3 has 13 residues. The DNA shown is the 39-base CDR3, in frame from base 1. V trim: 7 bases; J trim: 5 bases; unmatched bases: 9. Via the germline V gene, CDR1 is SQVTM and CDR2 ANQGSEA.

The chain joins TRBV29-1 to TRBJ2-7; TRBD1 lines up with 9 middle nucleotides. The TCR sequence derives from a woman between 18 and 29 years old in good health. Sequencing was done on a sample of central memory CD4+ T cells from blood. The CDR3 protein sequence reads: CSAKTGGWDEQYF. The sequence in DNA is TGCAGCGCAAAAACAGGGGGCTGGGACGAGCAGTACTTC.